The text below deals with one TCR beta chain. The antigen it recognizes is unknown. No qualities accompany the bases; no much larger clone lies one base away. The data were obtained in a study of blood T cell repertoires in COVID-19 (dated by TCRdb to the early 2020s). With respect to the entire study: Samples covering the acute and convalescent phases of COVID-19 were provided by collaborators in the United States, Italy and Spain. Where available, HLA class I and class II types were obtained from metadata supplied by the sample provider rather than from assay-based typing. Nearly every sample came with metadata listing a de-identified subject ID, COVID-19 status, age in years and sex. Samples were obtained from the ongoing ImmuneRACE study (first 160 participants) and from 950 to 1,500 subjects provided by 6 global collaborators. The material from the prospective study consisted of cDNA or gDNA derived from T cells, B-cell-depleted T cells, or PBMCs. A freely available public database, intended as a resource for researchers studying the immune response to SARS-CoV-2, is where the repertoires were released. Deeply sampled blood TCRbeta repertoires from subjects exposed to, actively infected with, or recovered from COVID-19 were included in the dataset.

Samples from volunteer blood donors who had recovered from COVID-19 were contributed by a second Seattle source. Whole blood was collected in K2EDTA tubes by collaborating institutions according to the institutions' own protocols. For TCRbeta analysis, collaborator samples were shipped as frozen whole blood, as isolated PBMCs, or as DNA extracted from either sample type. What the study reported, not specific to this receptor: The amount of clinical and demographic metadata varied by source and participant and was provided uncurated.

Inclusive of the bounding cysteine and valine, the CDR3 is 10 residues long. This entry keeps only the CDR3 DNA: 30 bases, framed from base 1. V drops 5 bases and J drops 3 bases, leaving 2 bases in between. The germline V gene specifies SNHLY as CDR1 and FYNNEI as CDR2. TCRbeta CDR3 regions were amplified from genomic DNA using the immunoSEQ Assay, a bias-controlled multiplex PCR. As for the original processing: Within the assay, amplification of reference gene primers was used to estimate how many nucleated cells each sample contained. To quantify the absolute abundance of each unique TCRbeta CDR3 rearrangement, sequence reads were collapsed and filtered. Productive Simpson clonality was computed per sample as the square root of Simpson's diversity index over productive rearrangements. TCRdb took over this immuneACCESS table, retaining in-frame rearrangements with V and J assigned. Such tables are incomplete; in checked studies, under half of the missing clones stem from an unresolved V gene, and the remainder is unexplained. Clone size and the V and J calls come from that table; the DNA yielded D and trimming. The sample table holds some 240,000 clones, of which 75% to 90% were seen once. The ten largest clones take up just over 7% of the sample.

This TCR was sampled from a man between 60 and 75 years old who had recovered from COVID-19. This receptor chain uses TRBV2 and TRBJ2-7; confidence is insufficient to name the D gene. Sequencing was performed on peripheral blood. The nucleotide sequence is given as TGTGCCAGCAGTCGCTACGAGCAGTACGTC. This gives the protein CASSRYEQYV.